Listed below are T cell receptor beta chains from one sample, sequenced in a study of cytomegalovirus exposure and HLA in healthy donors. TCRdb's table, derived via immunoSEQ multiplex PCR, lists solely in-frame clones and lacks some. The sample carries about 150,000 clones, 80% recorded once. The specimen sequenced was PBMCs. Receptors originate from a man aged 25 to 40 in good health and CMV-seropositive. Both conserved end residues are part of each CDR3.

>TRBJ2-1|TRBV7-9
CSSSLRLAVEGNEQFF
>TRBJ2-1|TRBV19
CASSILAAHTKLNEQFF
>TRBJ1-5|TRBV10-2
CASSAGARNQPQHF
>TRBJ1-4|TRBV5-1
CASSFGDRAGVPNEKLFF
>TRBJ2-3|TRBV5-6
CASSSGDSTDTQYF
>TRBJ1-1|TRBV11-3
CASSPSPTGDTEAFF
>TRBJ2-7|TRBV7-9
CSSSPSGSSGTGSFREQYF
>TRBJ2-3|TRBV15
CATSSAGGAGDTQYF
>TRBJ2-1|TRBV11-3
CASSLAGLAGALSSYNEQFF
>TRBJ2-2|TRBV28
CASRRDRDTGELFF
>TRBJ1-4|TRBV6-6
CASSQTATNEKLFF
>TRBJ2-7|TRBV30
CAWSWGTSGRREQYF
>TRBJ2-3|TRBV5-1
CASRPGVGTDTQYF
>TRBJ1-3|TRBV9
CASSVAGNSGNTIYF
>TRBJ2-5|TRBV28
CASSRTSGGETQYF
>TRBJ2-5|TRBV7-9
CASSPGGEETQYF
>TRBJ2-2|TRBV7-8
CASSLSGSGSGTGELFF
>TRBJ1-2|TRBV6-1
CASSEVQPPNYGYTF
>TRBJ2-7|TRBV9
CASSPSFSGEQYF
>TRBJ1-4|TRBV11-2
CASSLEPGRRNEKLFF
>TRBJ2-1|TRBV19
CASSSVLAGPYNEQFF
>TRBJ1-5|TRBV28
CASSLDRGSNQPQHF
>TRBJ2-7|TRBV6-6
CASSPMEEGTYEQYF
>TRBJ2-6|TRBV7-9
CASSLGAGGKRGWANVLTF
>TRBJ1-2|TRBV5-6
CASSSTIDRGNYGYTF
>TRBJ1-5|TRBV6-1
CASTTTGDGYQPQHF
>TRBJ2-7|TRBV6-5
CASSYSGTSAYEQYF
>TRBJ2-1|TRBV4-1
CASSRFGLAGWDEQFF
>TRBJ2-7|TRBV5-4
CASSFPGGEQYF
>TRBJ1-4|TRBV30
CAWSTGGREKLFF
>TRBJ1-1|TRBV5-1
CASRPTGDTEAFF
>TRBJ2-7|TRBV18
CASSPSGTANYEQYF
>TRBJ1-6|TRBV6-5
CASEPGQGRSPLHF
>TRBJ1-1|TRBV19
CASSIAGRNTEAFF
>TRBJ2-7|TRBV6-6
CASSYVDRPIPYEQYF
>TRBJ2-1|TRBV5-6
CASSLGLAVLLGEQFF
>TRBJ2-7|TRBV18
CASSPRTGARTYEQYF
>TRBJ2-5|TRBV11-3
CASSLGLAGTQYF
>TRBJ2-1|TRBV6-6
CASSYSAGGGNEQFF
>TRBJ2-7|TRBV5-1
CASSREGQSAYEQYF
>TRBJ1-6|TRBV25-1
CASTSGGGHYNSPLHF
>TRBJ2-6|TRBV29-1
CSARGGTGANVLTF
>TRBJ1-6|TRBV5-1
CASGLDAASNSPLHF